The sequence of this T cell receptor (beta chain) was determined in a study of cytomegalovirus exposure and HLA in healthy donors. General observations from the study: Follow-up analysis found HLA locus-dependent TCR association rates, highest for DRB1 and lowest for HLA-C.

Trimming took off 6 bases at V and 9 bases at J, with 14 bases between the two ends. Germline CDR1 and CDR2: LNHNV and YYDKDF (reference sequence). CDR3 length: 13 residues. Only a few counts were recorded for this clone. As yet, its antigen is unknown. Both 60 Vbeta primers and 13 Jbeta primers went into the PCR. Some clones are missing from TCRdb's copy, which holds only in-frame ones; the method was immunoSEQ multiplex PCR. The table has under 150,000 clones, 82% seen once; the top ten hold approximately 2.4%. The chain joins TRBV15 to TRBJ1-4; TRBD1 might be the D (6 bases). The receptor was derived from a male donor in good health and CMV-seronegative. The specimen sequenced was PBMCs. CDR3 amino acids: CATSPLGAQKLFF. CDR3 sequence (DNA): TGTGCCACCAGTCCCCTGGGGGCCCAAAAACTGTTTTTT.